Ten or more counts support the clone carrying this T cell receptor beta chain. Its antigen is unknown. This entry is derived from a study of regulatory T cells in long-lasting Graves disease. Study-level findings and limits: Among persistent patients, a larger number of public clonotypes were shared (over 2,500) than among newly diagnosed patients (approximately 970). Researchers examined only peripheral blood and not thyroid tissue.

As for time point: persistent/refractory GD, antithyroid drugs over 5 years with positive TRAb. There was RNA extracted from PBMCs, and the TCR library was made from it. Arm-PCR of CDR3 regions and iRepertoire HTBI primers were the basis on which TCR beta libraries were built. Using its own MiXCR run on the multiplex PCR reads, TCRdb lists one record per CDR3 protein. This table holds approximately 400,000 distinct CDR3 sequences, less than 25% found once. The TCR comes from a female donor with Graves disease. Sequenced here: peripheral blood mononuclear cells (PBMCs), sampled when the disease was refractory, from a patient treated with antithyroid drugs.

The CDR3 coding sequence is TGTGCCAGCAGACACGAGGGTGCAGGGCAAGAGACCCAGTACTTC. It yields the protein CASRHEGAGQETQYF. The rearrangement joins TRBV6-2 or TRBV6-3 to TRBJ2-5; D is possibly TRBD1 or TRBD2 (5 bases each). With 6 bases removed from V and 2 bases from J, the gap between germline ends came to 16 bases. The CDR3 is made up of 15 amino acids. From germline, CDR1 is MNHEY and CDR2 SVGEGT.